A single sample gave rise to the 17 T cell receptor beta chains below, sequenced in a study of OX40 agonist ivuxolimab in advanced cancers. Assay: immunoSEQ multiplex PCR; the TCRdb copy retains only in-frame clones and omits some. Altogether tens of thousands of clones are present, less than 95% being singletons, with the ten largest covering under 2%. Material: CD4+ or CD8+ T cells sorted from blood, obtained in a trial of the OX40 agonist ivuxolimab. These receptor sequences come from an adult with an advanced solid tumor such as melanoma, head and neck, liver or kidney cancer.

The chain employs TRBV6-5 and TRBJ2-3; maybe TRBD1 (5 bases). The CDR3 loop spans 11 amino acids. Trimming removed 11 bases from V and 8 bases from J, with 14 bases in between. CDR1 and CDR2 from the germline V gene are MNHEY and SVGAGI. The CDR3 reads CAVLGLGTQYF. DNA of the CDR3: TGTGCCGTCCTGGGGCTTGGTACGCAGTATTTT.

The J gene is TRBJ2-7, the V gene TRBV5-1; TRBD1 agrees at 7 bases. Losses at the gene ends were 4 bases for V and 6 bases for J; bases not matched to a gene: 10. Germline V gene lookup returns CDR1 SGHRS and CDR2 YFSETQ. This CDR3 has 14 residues. The CDR3 spells CASSPGTVGLEQYF. The CDR3 bases are TGCGCCAGCAGCCCGGGGACAGTCGGCCTCGAGCAGTACTTC.

The chain is built from TRBV7-9 and TRBJ2-2; D is possibly TRBD1 (6 bases). V lost 10 bases and J lost 2, with 14 bases in between. The germline V gene encodes CDR1 SEHNR and CDR2 FQNEAQ (reference sequence). The CDR3 extends over 14 amino acids. The DNA of the CDR3 is TGTGCCACGACAGGAGAGCTTAACACCGGGGAGCTGTTTTTT. This gives the protein CATTGELNTGELFF.

The chain is built from TRBV27 and TRBJ2-5; TRBD1 matches 8 bases. The CDR3 totals 13 residues. V was clipped by 6 bases and J by 5 bases; unmatched bases: 5. CDR1 and CDR2 from the germline V gene are MNHEY and SMNVEV (reference sequence). The CDR3 loop is CASSQGARETQYF. The CDR3 DNA reads TGTGCCAGCAGCCAGGGGGCCCGGGAGACCCAGTACTTC.

This chain links TRBV27 with TRBJ2-1; possible D gene TRBD2, 6 bases. The CDR3 sequence is 15 residues long. CDR1 MNHEY and CDR2 SMNVEV come from the germline V gene (reference sequence). V was cut by 3 bases and J by 2 bases, with 11 bases left in between. CDR3 loop: CASSFGGSPYNEQFF. The CDR3 DNA reads TGTGCCAGCAGTTTTGGAGGGTCCCCCTACAATGAGCAGTTCTTC.

This clone was recorded a few times. The chain links TRBV28 to TRBJ1-1, with no clear D. This CDR3 contains 11 residues. The V end lost 7 bases, the J end lost 7 bases, and 10 bases lay between the germline ends. The germline gives CDR1 MDHEN, CDR2 SYDVKM. Here the CDR3 reads CASTTVGEAFF. In DNA, the CDR3 is TGTGCCAGCACCACGGTTGGTGAAGCTTTCTTT.

The gene calls are TRBV30 and TRBJ2-3; D not resolved. Germline loops: CDR1 GTSNPN, CDR2 SVGIG (reference sequence). The V end was cut by 0 bases, the J end by 3 bases, with 1 base between. This CDR3 is 11 amino acids long. CDR3 in amino acids: CAWSVTDTQYF. The CDR3 nucleotides are TGTGCCTGGAGTGTAACAGATACGCAGTATTTT.

The chain combines TRBV19 with TRBJ2-7; D perhaps matches TRBD2 (6 bases). The CDR3 loop spans 14 amino acids. The V end lost 0 bases, the J end lost 6 bases, and 12 bases lay between the germline ends. Per the germline V gene, CDR1 is LNHDA and CDR2 is SQIVND (reference sequence). The CDR3 region has the DNA TGTGCCAGTAGTATAGACGGGACTTCCCCCGAGCAGTACTTC. This encodes CASSIDGTSPEQYF.

V usage is TRBV6-5 and J usage is TRBJ1-4; D unresolved. The V end lost 5 bases, the J end lost 5 bases, and 9 bases lay between the germline ends. Germline V gene sequence: CDR1 MNHEY, CDR2 SVGAGI. The CDR3 contains 13 residues. As DNA, the CDR3 is TGTGCCAGCAGTGTAACAGTGAATGAAAAACTGTTTTTT. It yields the protein CASSVTVNEKLFF.

The V and J genes are TRBV19 and TRBJ1-1; D possibly corresponds to TRBD1 (6 bases). This CDR3 region has 15 residues. Per germline, CDR1 LNHDA and CDR2 SQIVND (reference sequence). V shed 3 bases and J shed 4 bases, with 15 bases lying between them. CDR3 residues: CASSIGGRGGTEAFF. The CDR3, as DNA: TGTGCCAGTAGTATCGGGGGCAGGGGAGGCACTGAAGCTTTCTTT.

The rearrangement links TRBV7-9 to TRBJ1-1, with a weak D call TRBD1 (5 bases). This CDR3 is built from 14 residues. Germline V gives CDR1 SEHNR, CDR2 FQNEAQ (reference sequence). V was pared by 5 bases and J by 3 bases, with 13 bases between. CDR3 bases: TGTGCCAGCAGCCCGGGGCAGAGGGACACTGAAGCTTTCTTT. It translates to CASSPGQRDTEAFF.

The chain links TRBV21-1 to TRBJ2-5; TRBD1, as called in the table, went unchecked against the DNA. TRBV21-1 is termed a pseudogene. The CDR3 is 16 amino acids. In nucleotides, the CDR3 is TGTGCCAGCCGTCGTCATCCGGGACATCTCCAAGAGACCCAGTACTTC. Protein: CASRRHPGHLQETQYF.

This clone showed up just once. The V call is TRBV18, the J call TRBJ2-3; D not resolved. The ends were cut back, 0 bases at V and 3 bases at J, with 13 bases in the middle. The germline CDR1 and CDR2 sequences are KGHSH and LQKENI. The CDR3 contains 16 residues. The CDR3 nucleotides are TGTGCCAGCTCACCACCGGTTGGTGAGGCTACAGATACGCAGTATTTT. It is translated as CASSPPVGEATDTQYF.

V and J are TRBV27 and TRBJ1-2; 7 bases map to TRBD1. CDR1 and CDR2 from the germline V gene are MNHEY and SMNVEV (reference sequence). The CDR3 consists of 15 residues. V lost 6 bases, J lost 1 base, and 8 bases stayed unmatched. CDR3 protein: CASSSTGLNNYGYTF. The CDR3 DNA follows: TGTGCCAGCAGCTCGACAGGGCTGAATAACTATGGCTACACCTTC.

The rearrangement links TRBV4-1 to TRBJ1-4; TRBD1 matches 7 bases. This CDR3 spans 15 amino acids. V was clipped by 3 bases and J by 3 bases; unmatched bases: 4. In germline, CDR1 is MGHRA, CDR2 YSYEKL. The CDR3 loop is CASSQLGQSNEKLFF. The CDR3 nucleotides are TGCGCCAGCAGCCAGCTGGGACAGTCTAATGAAAAACTGTTTTTT.

The V and J genes are TRBV4-3 and TRBJ2-2; 8 bases match TRBD2. V was pared by 2 bases and J by 4 bases, with 6 bases of the junction left unmatched. The CDR3 sequence is 16 residues long. CDR1 is LGHNA and CDR2 is YSLEER in the germline V gene. The CDR3 DNA reads as TGCGCCAGCAGCCAACATAGCGGGATGGGCACCGGGGAGCTGTTTTTT. It encodes CASSQHSGMGTGELFF.

The V call is TRBV6-6, the J call TRBJ2-2; D not resolved. This CDR3 comprises 16 residues. The V gene lost 0 bases and the J gene lost 6 bases, with 14 bases spanning the gap. The germline CDR1 and CDR2 sequences are MNHNY and SVGAGI (reference sequence). CDR3 in DNA: TGTGCCAGCAGTTACTCGATGTTGGGAAAGGCCGGGGAGCTGTTTTTT. Translation gives CASSYSMLGKAGELFF.